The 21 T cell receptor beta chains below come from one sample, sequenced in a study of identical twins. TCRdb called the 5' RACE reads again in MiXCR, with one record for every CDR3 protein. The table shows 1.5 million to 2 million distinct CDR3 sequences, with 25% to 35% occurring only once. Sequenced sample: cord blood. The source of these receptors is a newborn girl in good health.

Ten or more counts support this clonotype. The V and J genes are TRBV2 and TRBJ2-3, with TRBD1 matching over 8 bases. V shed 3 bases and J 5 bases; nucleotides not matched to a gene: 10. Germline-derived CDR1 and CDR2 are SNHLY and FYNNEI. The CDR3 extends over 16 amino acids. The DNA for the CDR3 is TGTGCCAGCAGTGAGAGGCGACAGGGGATGAAAGATACGCAGTATTTT. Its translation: CASSERRQGMKDTQYF.

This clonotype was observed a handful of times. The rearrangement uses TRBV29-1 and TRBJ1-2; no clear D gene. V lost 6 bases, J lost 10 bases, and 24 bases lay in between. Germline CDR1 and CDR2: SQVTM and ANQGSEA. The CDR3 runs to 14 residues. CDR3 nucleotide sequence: TGCAGCGTGCATGAACGAGGTCAGCCTAGTGTCTACACCTTC. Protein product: CSVHERGQPSVYTF. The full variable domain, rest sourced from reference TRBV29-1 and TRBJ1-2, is SAVISQKPSRDICQRGTSLTIQCQVDSQVTMMFWYRQQPGQSLTLIATANQGSEATYESGFVIDKFPISRPNLTFSTLTVSNMSPEDSSIYLCSVHERGQPSVYTFGSGTRLTVV.

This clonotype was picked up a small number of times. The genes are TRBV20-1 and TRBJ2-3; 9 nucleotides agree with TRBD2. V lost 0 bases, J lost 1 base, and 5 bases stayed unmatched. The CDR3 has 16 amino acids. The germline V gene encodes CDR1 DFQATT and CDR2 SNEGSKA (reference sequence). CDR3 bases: TGCAGTGCTAGAGATCGGTGGACTAGCGGCACAGATACGCAGTATTTT. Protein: CSARDRWTSGTDTQYF.

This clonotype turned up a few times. The CDR3: CASSYWRNQETQYF. For the CDR3, the DNA is TGTGCCAGCAGTTACTGGCGGAATCAAGAGACCCAGTACTTC. The V call is TRBV6-2 or TRBV6-3, the J call TRBJ2-5; D uncertain. The CDR3 has 14 residues. The V gene lost 1 base and the J gene lost 2 bases, with 8 bases spanning the gap. In germline, CDR1 is MNHEY, CDR2 SVGEGT.

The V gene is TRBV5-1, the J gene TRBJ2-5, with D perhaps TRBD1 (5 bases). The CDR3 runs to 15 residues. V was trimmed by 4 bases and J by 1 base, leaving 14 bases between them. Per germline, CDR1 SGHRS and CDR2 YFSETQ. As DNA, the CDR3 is TGCGCCAGCAGCCTCATATCAGGGATCCAAGAGACCCAGTACTTC. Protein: CASSLISGIQETQYF. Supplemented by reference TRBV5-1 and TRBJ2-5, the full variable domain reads KAGVTQTPRYLIKTRGQQVTLSCSPISGHRSVSWYQQTPGQGLQFLFEYFSETQRNKGNFPGRFSGRQFSNSRSEMNVSTLELGDSALYLCASSLISGIQETQYFGPGTRLLVL.

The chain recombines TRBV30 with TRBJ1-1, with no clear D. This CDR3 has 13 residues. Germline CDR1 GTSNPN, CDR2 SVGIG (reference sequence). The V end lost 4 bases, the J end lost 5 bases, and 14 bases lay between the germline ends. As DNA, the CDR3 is TGTGCCTGGAAGGTCTGGCCGGGGACTGAAGCTTTCTTT. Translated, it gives CAWKVWPGTEAFF.

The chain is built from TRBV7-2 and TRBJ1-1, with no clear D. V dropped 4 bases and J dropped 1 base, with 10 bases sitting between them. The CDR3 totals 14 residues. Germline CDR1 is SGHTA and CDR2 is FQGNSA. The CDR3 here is CASSSGTENTEAFF. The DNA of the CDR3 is TGTGCCAGCAGCTCGGGAACAGAGAACACTGAAGCTTTCTTT.

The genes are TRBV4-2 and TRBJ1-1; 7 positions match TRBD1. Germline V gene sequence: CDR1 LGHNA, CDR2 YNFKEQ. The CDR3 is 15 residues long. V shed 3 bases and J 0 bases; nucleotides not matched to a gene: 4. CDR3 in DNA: TGTGCCAGCAGCCACTTAACAGGGGTGAACACTGAAGCTTTCTTT. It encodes CASSHLTGVNTEAFF.

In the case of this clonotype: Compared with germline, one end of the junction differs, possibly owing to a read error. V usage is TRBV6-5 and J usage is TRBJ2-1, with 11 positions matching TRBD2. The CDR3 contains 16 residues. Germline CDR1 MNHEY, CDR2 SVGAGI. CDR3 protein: CAGSYLPTSGSNEQFF. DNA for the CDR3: TGTGCCGGCAGTTACTTGCCAACTAGCGGGAGTAATGAGCAGTTCTTC.

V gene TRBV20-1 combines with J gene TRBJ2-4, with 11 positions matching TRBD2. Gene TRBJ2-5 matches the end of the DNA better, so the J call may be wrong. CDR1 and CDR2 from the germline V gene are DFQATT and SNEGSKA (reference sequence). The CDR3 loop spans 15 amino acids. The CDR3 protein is CSARVTSGGFSTQYF. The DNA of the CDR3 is TGCAGTGCTAGAGTTACTAGCGGGGGTTTTTCGACCCAGTACTTC.

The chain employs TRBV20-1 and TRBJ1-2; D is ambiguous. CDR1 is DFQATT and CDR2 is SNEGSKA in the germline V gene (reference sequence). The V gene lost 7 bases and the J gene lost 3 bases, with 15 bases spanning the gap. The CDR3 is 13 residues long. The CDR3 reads CSGGSRRDYGYTF. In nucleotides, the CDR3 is TGCAGTGGGGGAAGTAGGAGGGACTATGGCTACACCTTC.

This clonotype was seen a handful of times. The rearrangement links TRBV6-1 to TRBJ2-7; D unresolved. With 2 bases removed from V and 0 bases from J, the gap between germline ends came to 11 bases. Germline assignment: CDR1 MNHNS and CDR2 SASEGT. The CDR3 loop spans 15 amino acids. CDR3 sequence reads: CASSEPRRSSYEQYF. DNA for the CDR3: TGTGCCAGCAGTGAACCGAGACGGAGCTCCTACGAGCAGTACTTC.

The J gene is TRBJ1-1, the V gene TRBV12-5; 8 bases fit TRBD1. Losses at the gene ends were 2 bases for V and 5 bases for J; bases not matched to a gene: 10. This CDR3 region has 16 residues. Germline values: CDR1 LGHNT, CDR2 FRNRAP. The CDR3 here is CASGLPRGQDGTEAFF. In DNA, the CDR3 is TGTGCTAGTGGTTTGCCACGGGGACAGGACGGGACTGAAGCTTTCTTT.

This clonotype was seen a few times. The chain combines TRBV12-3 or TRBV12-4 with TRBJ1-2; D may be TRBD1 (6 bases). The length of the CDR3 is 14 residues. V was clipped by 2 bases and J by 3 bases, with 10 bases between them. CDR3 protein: CASSLTGIYYGYTF. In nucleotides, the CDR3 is TGTGCCAGCAGTTTAACAGGGATATACTATGGCTACACCTTC.

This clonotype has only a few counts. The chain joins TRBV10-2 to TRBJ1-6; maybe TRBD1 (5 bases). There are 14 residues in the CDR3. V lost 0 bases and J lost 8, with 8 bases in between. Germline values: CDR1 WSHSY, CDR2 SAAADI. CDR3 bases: TGCGCCAGCAGTGAGTCGGGACTCCATTCACCCCTCCACTTT. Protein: CASSESGLHSPLHF.

In DNA form, the CDR3 reads TGTGCCAGCAGCAAAGGGTCGTCTAGCGGGAGATGCGAGCAGTACTTC. This codes for CASSKGSSSGRCEQYF. The V call is TRBV21-1, the J call TRBJ2-7; the table's TRBD2 call for D was not verified on the DNA. TRBV21-1 represents a pseudogene. The length of the CDR3 is 16 residues.

CDR3 sequence: CAWISSHDRPYGYTF. CDR3 bases: TGTGCCTGGATCAGCTCCCATGATCGGCCCTATGGCTACACCTTC. The V gene is TRBV30, the J gene TRBJ1-2; D call uncertain. CDR3 length: 15 residues. The V and J ends lost 4 bases and 4 bases respectively, with 19 bases between them. CDR1 is GTSNPN, CDR2 SVGIG, per germline (reference sequence).

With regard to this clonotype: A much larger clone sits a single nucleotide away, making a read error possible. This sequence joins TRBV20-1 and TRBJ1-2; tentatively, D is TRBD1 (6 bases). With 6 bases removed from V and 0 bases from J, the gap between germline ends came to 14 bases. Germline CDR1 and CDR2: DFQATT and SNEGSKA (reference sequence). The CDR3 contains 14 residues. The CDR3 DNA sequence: TGCAGTGCGTCAACAGGGCGTCCTAACTATGGCTACACCTTC. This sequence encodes CSASTGRPNYGYTF.

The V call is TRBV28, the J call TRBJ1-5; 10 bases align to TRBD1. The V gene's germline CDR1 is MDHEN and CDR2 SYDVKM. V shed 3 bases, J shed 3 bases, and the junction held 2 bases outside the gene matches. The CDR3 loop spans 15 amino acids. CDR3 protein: CASSFDRGHNQPQHF. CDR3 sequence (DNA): TGTGCCAGCAGTTTTGACAGGGGGCACAATCAGCCCCAGCATTTT.

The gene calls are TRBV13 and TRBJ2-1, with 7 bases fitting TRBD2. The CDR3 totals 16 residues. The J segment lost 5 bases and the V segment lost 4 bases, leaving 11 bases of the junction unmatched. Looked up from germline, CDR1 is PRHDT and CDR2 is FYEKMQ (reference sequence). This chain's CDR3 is CASSYIPGEGDNEQFF. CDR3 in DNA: TGTGCCAGCAGCTACATACCCGGGGAGGGAGACAATGAGCAGTTCTTC.

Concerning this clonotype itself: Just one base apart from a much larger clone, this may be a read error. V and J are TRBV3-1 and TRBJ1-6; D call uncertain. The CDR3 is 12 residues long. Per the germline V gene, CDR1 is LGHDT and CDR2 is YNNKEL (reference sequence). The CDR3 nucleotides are TGTGCCAGCAGCCAACCAAATTCACTCCTCCACTTT. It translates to CASSQPNSLLHF.